These 17 T cell receptor beta chains originate from one sample sequenced in a study of response to subunit inactivated influenza vaccine. One entry per CDR3 protein results from TCRdb running MiXCR on the RT-PCR reads. Of fewer than 700,000 distinct CDR3 sequences in the sample, 10% to 15% were seen once. The source was PBMCs from blood, collected 40 to 50 days after vaccination. The origin of the receptors is a man in his forties or fifties who received an inactivated influenza vaccine.

Only a few counts were recorded for this clonotype. The genes are TRBV29-1 and TRBJ2-1; 9 nucleotides align to TRBD1. CDR1 and CDR2 from the germline V gene are SQVTM and ANQGSEA. The CDR3 runs to 14 residues. CDR3 DNA: TGCAGTGGATCACAGGGGGCAACGTACAATGAGCAGTTCTTC. Protein product: CSGSQGATYNEQFF.

This chain links TRBV5-5 with TRBJ2-2, with D unclear. The CDR3 loop spans 13 amino acids. CDR1 is SGHKS, CDR2 YYEKEE, per germline (reference sequence). Trimming took 4 bases from V and 10 from J, leaving 14 bases between them. CDR3 in amino acids: CASSPSGDVELFF. The CDR3, as DNA: TGTGCCAGCAGCCCTAGTGGGGATGTGGAGCTGTTTTTT.

At least ten counts were recorded for this clonotype. This chain connects TRBV20-1 to TRBJ1-1, with 7 bases fitting TRBD1. CDR3 size: 17 residues. Germline V CDR1 and CDR2: DFQATT, SNEGSKA (reference sequence). With 0 bases clipped from V and 4 bases from J, the junction kept 14 bases outside the gene matches. The CDR3 protein is CSARDKGTADLGTEAFF. CDR3 nucleotide sequence: TGCAGTGCTAGAGATAAGGGGACAGCCGATTTGGGCACTGAAGCTTTCTTT.

This clonotype has just a few counts. V is TRBV5-5 and J is TRBJ2-7; a possible D gene is TRBD2 (7 bases). V lost 0 bases and J 3 bases, leaving 13 bases between the germline ends. Germline CDR1 is SGHKS and CDR2 is YYEKEE (reference sequence). The CDR3 runs 15 residues. This CDR3 reads CASSLGGGSVYEQYF. CDR3 sequence (DNA): TGTGCCAGCAGCTTGGGCGGGGGCTCGGTCTACGAGCAGTACTTC.

This clonotype was counted only a few times. The CDR3 sequence is CASSQDPRGRNSPLHF. DNA of the CDR3: TGCGCCAGCAGCCAAGACCCCAGGGGACGGAATTCACCCCTCCACTTT. The chain has TRBV4-1 and TRBJ1-6; a weak D match, TRBD1 (6 bases). V was clipped by 0 bases and J by 7 bases, with 13 bases between them. Germline CDR1 is MGHRA and CDR2 is YSYEKL. The CDR3 loop spans 16 amino acids.

The table lists this clonotype with many counts. The chain joins TRBV25-1 to TRBJ1-2; D uncertain. The CDR3 consists of 13 residues. Trimming removed 3 bases at V and 3 bases at J, with 8 bases between. Germline lookup yields CDR1 MGHDK and CDR2 SYGVNS. The CDR3 nucleotides read TGTGCCAGCAGTGACCGGGCCTACTATGGCTACACCTTC. This translates into CASSDRAYYGYTF.

The chain links TRBV30 to TRBJ1-1, with D possibly matching TRBD1 (5 bases). This CDR3 is built from 15 residues. Trimming stripped 0 bases from V and 1 base from J, with 12 bases between. Germline V gene sequence: CDR1 GTSNPN, CDR2 SVGIG (reference sequence). The CDR3 DNA sequence: TGTGCCTGGAGTGTACTACTGGGGCGGAACACTGAAGCTTTCTTT. Amino acids: CAWSVLLGRNTEAFF.

This clonotype has a count of ten or more. The chain recombines TRBV12-3 or TRBV12-4 with TRBJ2-7; TRBD2 might be the D (6 bases). The CDR3 is made up of 12 amino acids. Trimming left V 11 bases short and J 6 bases short, with 17 bases between. DNA of the CDR3: TGTGCCGCCTCTCGGGGGACCGGCGAGCAGTACTTC. As protein: CAASRGTGEQYF.

This clonotype was seen repeatedly, ten times or more. The rearrangement joins TRBV4-1 to TRBJ2-7, with D unresolved. This CDR3 region has 16 residues. CDR1 MGHRA and CDR2 YSYEKL come from the germline V gene. The V gene lost 4 bases and the J gene lost 5 bases, with 21 bases spanning the gap. The CDR3 nucleotides read TGCGCCAGCAGCCCTAATCCGGGCCCGGGCATCCACGAGCAGTACTTC. It codes for CASSPNPGPGIHEQYF.

In its sample, this clonotype was seen a few times. The V call is TRBV4-3, the J call TRBJ2-7, with 7 bases identical to TRBD2. Germline V lookup: CDR1 LGHNA, CDR2 YSLEER. The CDR3 length is 16 residues. Trimming took 4 bases from V and 3 from J; bases not matched to a gene: 12. In nucleotides, the CDR3 is TGCGCCAGCAGCCGGGAGGGGCGGGGAGAAAACTACGAGCAGTACTTC. Protein product: CASSREGRGENYEQYF.

V usage is TRBV3-1 and J usage is TRBJ2-1; 11 nucleotides line up with TRBD2. J was trimmed by 3 bases and V by 0 bases; bases with no gene match: 13. The germline V gene encodes CDR1 LGHDT and CDR2 YNNKEL (reference sequence). CDR3 length: 20 amino acids. Written as DNA, the CDR3 is TGTGCCAGCAGCCAAGATTGGGCCCGGACTAGCGGGTTCCACTACAATGAGCAGTTCTTC. It is translated as CASSQDWARTSGFHYNEQFF.

The chain combines TRBV25-1 with TRBJ1-2, with 7 bases identical to TRBD1. The CDR3 contains 16 residues. Trimming took 3 bases from V and 8 from J; bases not matched to a gene: 15. CDR1 is MGHDK and CDR2 is SYGVNS in the germline V gene. The CDR3 sequence is CASSDATTGSGGGYTF. CDR3 coding DNA: TGTGCCAGCAGTGATGCGACGACAGGGTCAGGGGGGGGCTACACCTTC.

The chain links TRBV12-3 or TRBV12-4 to TRBJ2-1; 7 bases are shared with TRBD1. The CDR3 consists of 12 residues. With V trimmed by 5 bases and J by 8 bases, 3 bases remained unmatched. In DNA form, the CDR3 reads TGTGCCAGCAGTCCGGACAGGCATGAGCAGTTCTTC. As protein: CASSPDRHEQFF.

This clonotype was counted between two and nine times. The CDR3 DNA reads TGTGCCAGCAGGGGACGAATAGCGGGAGGTACAGATACGCAGTATTTT. This codes for CASRGRIAGGTDTQYF. The J gene is TRBJ2-3, the V gene TRBV6-1; 10 bases align to TRBD2. The CDR3 extends over 16 amino acids. Germline CDR1 reads MNHNS; CDR2 reads SASEGT. After removal of 6 bases from V and 3 bases from J, the junction contained 9 bases not matched to a gene.

This clonotype showed up many times. The chain couples TRBV20-1 to TRBJ2-3; no clear D. The CDR3 is made up of 10 amino acids. Germline CDR1 reads DFQATT; CDR2 reads SNEGSKA (reference sequence). Trimming left V 1 base short and J 5 bases short, with 1 base between. The CDR3 loop is CSARVDTQYF. The CDR3, as DNA: TGCAGTGCTAGAGTAGATACGCAGTATTTT.

The chain couples TRBV30 to TRBJ2-7; D gene unclear. CDR1 and CDR2 from the germline V gene are GTSNPN and SVGIG (reference sequence). The CDR3 covers 15 residues. V was clipped by 2 bases and J by 1 base, with 15 bases between them. CDR3: CAWSSRAAPSYEQYF. CDR3 DNA sequence: TGTGCCTGGAGTTCACGGGCAGCGCCTTCCTACGAGCAGTACTTC.

This clonotype was picked up a small number of times. V and J are TRBV10-3 and TRBJ2-7; no firm D call. The CDR3 loop spans 12 amino acids. V was trimmed by 6 bases and J by 5 bases, leaving 11 bases between them. Germline lookup yields CDR1 ENHRY and CDR2 SYGVKD. This chain's CDR3 is CAISASRDEQYF. The CDR3 bases are TGTGCCATCAGCGCATCCCGTGACGAGCAGTACTTC.